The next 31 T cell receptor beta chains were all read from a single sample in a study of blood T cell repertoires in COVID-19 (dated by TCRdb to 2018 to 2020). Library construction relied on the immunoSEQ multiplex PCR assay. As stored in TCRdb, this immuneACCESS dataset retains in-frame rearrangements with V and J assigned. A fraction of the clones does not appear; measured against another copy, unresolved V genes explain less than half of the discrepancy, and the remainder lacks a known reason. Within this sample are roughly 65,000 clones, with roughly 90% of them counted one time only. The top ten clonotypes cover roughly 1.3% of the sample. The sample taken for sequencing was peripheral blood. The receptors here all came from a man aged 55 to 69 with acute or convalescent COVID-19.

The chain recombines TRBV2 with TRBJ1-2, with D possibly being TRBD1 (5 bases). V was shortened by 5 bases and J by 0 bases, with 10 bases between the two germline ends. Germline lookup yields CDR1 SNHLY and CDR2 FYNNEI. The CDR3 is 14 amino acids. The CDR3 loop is CASSPQVANYGYTF. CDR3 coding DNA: TGTGCCAGCAGTCCACAGGTAGCTAACTATGGCTACACCTTC.

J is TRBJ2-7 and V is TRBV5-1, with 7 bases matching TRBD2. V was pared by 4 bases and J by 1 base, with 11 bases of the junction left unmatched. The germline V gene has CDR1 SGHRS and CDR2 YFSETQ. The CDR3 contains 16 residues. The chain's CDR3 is CASSLLPSSGSYEQYF. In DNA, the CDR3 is TGCGCCAGCAGCCTGCTCCCTTCTAGCGGATCCTACGAGCAGTACTTC.

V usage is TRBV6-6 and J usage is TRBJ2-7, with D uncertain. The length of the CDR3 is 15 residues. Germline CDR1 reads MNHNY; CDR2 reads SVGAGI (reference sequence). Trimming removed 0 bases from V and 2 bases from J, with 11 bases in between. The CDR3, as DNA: TGTGCCAGCAGTTACTCATTAAGACAAACCTACGAGCAGTACTTC. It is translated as CASSYSLRQTYEQYF.

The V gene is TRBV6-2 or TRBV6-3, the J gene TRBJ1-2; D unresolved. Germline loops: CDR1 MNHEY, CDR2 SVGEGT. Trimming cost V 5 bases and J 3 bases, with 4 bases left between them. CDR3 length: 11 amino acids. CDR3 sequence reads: CASSSYYGYTF. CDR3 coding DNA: TGTGCCAGCAGTAGCTACTATGGCTACACCTTC.

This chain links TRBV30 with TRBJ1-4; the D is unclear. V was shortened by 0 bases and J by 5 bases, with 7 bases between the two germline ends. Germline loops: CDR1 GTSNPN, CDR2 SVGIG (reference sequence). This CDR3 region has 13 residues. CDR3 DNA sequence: TGTGCCTGGAGTGTTCTAGCAAATGAAAAACTGTTTTTT. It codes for CAWSVLANEKLFF.

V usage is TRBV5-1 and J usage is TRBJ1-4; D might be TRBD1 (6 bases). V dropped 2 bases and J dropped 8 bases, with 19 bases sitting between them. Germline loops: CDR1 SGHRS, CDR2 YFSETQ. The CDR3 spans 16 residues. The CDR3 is CASSFRGGGIGEKLFF. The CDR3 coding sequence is TGCGCCAGCAGCTTCCGAGGCGGGGGCATCGGAGAAAAACTGTTTTTT.

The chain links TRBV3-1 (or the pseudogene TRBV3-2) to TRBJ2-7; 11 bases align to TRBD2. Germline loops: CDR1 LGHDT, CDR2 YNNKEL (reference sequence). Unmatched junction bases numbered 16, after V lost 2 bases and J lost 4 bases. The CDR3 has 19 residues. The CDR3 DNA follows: TGTGCCAGCAGCCAACACCTAGCGGGGGGCGCTATCGGAATGTACGAGCAGTACTTC. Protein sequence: CASSQHLAGGAIGMYEQYF.

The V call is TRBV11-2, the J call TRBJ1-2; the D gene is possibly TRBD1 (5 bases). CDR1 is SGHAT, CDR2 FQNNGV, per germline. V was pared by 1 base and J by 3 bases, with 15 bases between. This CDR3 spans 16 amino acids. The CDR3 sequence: CASSLGRGLTDYGYTF. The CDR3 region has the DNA TGTGCCAGCAGCTTAGGTAGAGGTTTGACAGACTATGGCTACACCTTC.

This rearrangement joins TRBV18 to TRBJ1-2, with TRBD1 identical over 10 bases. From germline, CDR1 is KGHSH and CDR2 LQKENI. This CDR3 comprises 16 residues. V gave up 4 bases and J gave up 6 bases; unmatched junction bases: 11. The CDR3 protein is CASSLTTTGGVDGYTF. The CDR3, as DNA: TGTGCCAGCTCACTTACAACGACAGGGGGCGTCGATGGCTACACCTTC.

The CDR3 reads CASRPPGQGTNEKLFF. The DNA of the CDR3 is TGCGCCAGCAGACCGCCGGGACAGGGAACTAATGAAAAACTGTTTTTT. The V gene is TRBV5-1, the J gene TRBJ1-4, with 9 bases fitting TRBD1. CDR1 is SGHRS, CDR2 YFSETQ, per germline. After removal of 5 bases from V and 1 base from J, the junction contained 6 bases not matched to a gene. The CDR3 has 16 amino acids.

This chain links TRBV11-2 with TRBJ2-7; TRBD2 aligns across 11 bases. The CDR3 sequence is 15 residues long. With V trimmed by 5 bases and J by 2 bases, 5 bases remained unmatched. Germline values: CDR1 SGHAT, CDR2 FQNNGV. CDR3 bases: TGTGCCAGCAGCCCGCCTAGCGGGGGGACCTACGAGCAGTACTTC. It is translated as CASSPPSGGTYEQYF.

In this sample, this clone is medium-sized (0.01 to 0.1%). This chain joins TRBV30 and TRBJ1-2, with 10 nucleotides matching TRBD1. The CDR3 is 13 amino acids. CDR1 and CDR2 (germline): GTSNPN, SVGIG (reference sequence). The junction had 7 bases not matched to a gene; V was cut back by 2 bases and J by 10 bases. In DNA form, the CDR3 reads TGTGCCTGGAGTACCGGGACAGGGGTAGTCTACACCTTC. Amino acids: CAWSTGTGVVYTF.

The CDR3 sequence is CASSRGGGVPYEQYF. The CDR3 region has the DNA TGCGCCAGCAGTAGAGGGGGAGGGGTACCCTACGAGCAGTACTTC. The V gene is TRBV10-2, the J gene TRBJ2-7; D perhaps matches TRBD2 (7 bases). V was shortened by 5 bases and J by 2 bases, with 16 bases between the two germline ends. The CDR3 covers 15 residues. The germline V gene encodes CDR1 WSHSY and CDR2 SAAADI.

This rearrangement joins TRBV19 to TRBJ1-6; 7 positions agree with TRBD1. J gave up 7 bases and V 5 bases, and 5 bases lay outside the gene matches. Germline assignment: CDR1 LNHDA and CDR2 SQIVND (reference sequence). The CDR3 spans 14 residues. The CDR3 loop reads CASSVTGWNSPLHF. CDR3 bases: TGTGCCAGTAGTGTGACAGGGTGGAATTCACCCCTCCACTTT.

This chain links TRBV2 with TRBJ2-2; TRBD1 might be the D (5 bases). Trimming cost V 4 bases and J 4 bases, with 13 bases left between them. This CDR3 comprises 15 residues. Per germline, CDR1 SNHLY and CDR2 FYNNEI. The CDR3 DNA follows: TGTGCCAGCAGTGTCGCAGGGTTTGTCACCGGGGAGCTGTTTTTT. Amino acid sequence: CASSVAGFVTGELFF.

CDR3 amino acids: CASSFNAGVRTHEQFF. CDR3 nucleotide sequence: TGCGCCAGCAGTTTTAACGCGGGGGTCCGAACACATGAGCAGTTCTTC. The chain employs TRBV10-2 and TRBJ2-1, with 7 bases that match TRBD2. V was pared by 5 bases and J by 8 bases, with 15 bases of the junction left unmatched. Germline-derived CDR1 and CDR2 are WSHSY and SAAADI. CDR3 length: 16 amino acids.

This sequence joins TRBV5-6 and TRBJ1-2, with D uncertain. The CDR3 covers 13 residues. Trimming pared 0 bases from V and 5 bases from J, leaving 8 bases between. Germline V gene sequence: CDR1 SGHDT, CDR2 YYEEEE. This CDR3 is CASSLGTAYGYTF. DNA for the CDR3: TGTGCCAGCAGCTTGGGGACTGCTTATGGCTACACCTTC.

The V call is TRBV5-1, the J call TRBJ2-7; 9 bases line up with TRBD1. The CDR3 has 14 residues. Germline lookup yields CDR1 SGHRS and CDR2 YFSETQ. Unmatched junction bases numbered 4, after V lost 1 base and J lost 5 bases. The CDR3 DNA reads TGCGCCAGCAGCTTGTGGGACAGGGTCGACGAGCAGTACTTC. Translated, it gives CASSLWDRVDEQYF.

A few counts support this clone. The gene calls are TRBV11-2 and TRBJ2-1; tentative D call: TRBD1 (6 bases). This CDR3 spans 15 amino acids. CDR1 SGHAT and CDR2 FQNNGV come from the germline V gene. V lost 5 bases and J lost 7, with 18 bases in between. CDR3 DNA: TGTGCCAGCAGCGGAACAGGGATGGTCGTGAATGAGCAGTTCTTC. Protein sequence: CASSGTGMVVNEQFF.

The CDR3 spells CASSGPLSGNTIYF. The CDR3 DNA sequence: TGTGCCAGCAGTGGGCCTCTCTCTGGAAACACCATATATTTT. V gene TRBV6-4 combines with J gene TRBJ1-3; D uncertain. The V end lost 4 bases, the J end lost 0 bases, and 7 bases lay between the germline ends. Germline V gene lookup returns CDR1 MRHNA and CDR2 SNTAGT. This CDR3 comprises 14 residues.

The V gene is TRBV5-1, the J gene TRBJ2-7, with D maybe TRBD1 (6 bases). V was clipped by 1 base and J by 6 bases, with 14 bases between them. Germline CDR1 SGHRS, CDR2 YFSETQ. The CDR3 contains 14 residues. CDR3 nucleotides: TGCGCCAGCAGCTTGCAGGGGAATTTGCGCGAGCAGTACTTC. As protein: CASSLQGNLREQYF.

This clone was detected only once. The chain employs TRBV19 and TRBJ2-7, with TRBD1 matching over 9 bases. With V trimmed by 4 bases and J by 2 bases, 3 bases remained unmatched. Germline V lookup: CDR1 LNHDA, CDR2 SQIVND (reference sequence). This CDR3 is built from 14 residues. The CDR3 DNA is TGTGCCAGTAGTAGGGACAGGGCGACCTACGAGCAGTACTTC. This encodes CASSRDRATYEQYF.

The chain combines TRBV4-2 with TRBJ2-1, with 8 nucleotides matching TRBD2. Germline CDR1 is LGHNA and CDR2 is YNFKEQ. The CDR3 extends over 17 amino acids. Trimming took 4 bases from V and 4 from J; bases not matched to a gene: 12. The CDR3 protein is CASSPSSPGGLYNEQFF. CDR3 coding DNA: TGTGCCAGCAGCCCAAGCTCCCCGGGGGGGCTATACAATGAGCAGTTCTTC.

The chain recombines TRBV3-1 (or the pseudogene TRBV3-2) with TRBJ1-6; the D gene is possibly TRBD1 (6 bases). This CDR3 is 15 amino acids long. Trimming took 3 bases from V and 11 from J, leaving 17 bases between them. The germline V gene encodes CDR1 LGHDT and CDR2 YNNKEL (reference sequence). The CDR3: CASSQTTRGETPLHF. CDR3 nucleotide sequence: TGTGCCAGCAGCCAGACAACCAGGGGAGAAACACCCCTCCACTTT.

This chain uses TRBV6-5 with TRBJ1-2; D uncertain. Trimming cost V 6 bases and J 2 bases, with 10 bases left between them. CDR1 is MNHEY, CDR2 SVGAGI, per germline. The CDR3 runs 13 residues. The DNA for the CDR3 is TGTGCCAGCAGCTGGGCCAGAAACTATGGCTACACCTTC. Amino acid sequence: CASSWARNYGYTF.

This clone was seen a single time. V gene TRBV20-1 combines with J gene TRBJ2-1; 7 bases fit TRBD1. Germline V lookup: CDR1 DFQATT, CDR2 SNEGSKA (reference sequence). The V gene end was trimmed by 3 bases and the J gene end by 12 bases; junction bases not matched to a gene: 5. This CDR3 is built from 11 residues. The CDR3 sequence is CSASKGARQFF. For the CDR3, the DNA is TGCAGTGCTAGTAAGGGGGCTCGGCAGTTCTTC.

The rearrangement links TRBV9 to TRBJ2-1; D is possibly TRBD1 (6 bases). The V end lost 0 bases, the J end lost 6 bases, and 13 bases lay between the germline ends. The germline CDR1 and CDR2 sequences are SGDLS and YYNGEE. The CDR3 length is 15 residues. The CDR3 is CASSVVVGAGNEQFF. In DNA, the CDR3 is TGTGCCAGCAGCGTAGTTGTGGGGGCTGGCAATGAGCAGTTCTTC.

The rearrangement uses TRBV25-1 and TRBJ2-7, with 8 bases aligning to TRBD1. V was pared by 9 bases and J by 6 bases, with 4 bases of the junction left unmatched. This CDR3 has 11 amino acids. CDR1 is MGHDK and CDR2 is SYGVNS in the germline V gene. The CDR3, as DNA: TGTGCCAGTGCTACAGGGGGCGAGCAGTACTTC. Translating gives CASATGGEQYF.

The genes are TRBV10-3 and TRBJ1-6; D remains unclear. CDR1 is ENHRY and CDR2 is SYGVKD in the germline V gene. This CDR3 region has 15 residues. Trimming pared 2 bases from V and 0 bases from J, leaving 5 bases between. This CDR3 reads CAISERDSYNSPLHF. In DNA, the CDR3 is TGTGCCATCAGTGAGCGGGACTCCTATAATTCACCCCTCCACTTT.

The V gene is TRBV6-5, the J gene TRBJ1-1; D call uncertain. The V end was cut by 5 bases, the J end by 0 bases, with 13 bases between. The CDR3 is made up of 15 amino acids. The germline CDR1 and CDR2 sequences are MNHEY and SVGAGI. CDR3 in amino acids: CASSKLQKMNTEAFF. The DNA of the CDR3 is TGTGCCAGCAGTAAATTACAGAAAATGAACACTGAAGCTTTCTTT.

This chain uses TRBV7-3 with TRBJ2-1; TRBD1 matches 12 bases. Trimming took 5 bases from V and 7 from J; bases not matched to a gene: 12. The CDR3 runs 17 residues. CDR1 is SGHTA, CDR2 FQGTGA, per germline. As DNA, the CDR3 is TGTGCCAGCAGCCTACGAACGGGACAGGGGGCTGGAAATGAGCAGTTCTTC. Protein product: CASSLRTGQGAGNEQFF.